This T cell receptor beta chain emerged from a study of blood T cells in healthy people across ages. Together with a sample-barcoded 5' primer, a J-beta primer mix was included in a second PCR lasting roughly 6 to 12 cycles. TCRdb analysed the 5' RACE reads with MiXCR anew, one entry per CDR3 protein. The sample has around 1,600,000 distinct CDR3 sequences; 35% to 45% are singletons. Germline V gene data show CDR1 as LGHNA and CDR2 as YNFKEQ. CDR3 length equals 15 residues. General study results and limits: Conclusively comparing naive with antigen-experienced cells was impossible with unsorted PBMCs.

In regard to this clonotype: The target antigen is unknown.

The chain employs TRBV4-2 and TRBJ2-1, with D perhaps TRBD2 (6 bases). The J call may be wrong; the DNA end is better matched by TRBJ2-7. The source material was blood. The sequence came from a woman aged 18-29 years in good health. Here the CDR3 DNA reads TGTGCCAGCAGGGAACGAACTCGGGGGTACAATGAGCAGTACTTC. Amino acid sequence: CASRERTRGYNEQYF.